This TCR beta chain was identified during a study of OX40 agonist ivuxolimab in advanced cancers. This clone was recorded a few times. CDR3 size: 12 residues. The V and J ends lost 8 bases and 0 bases respectively, with 7 bases between them. Germline V gene lookup returns CDR1 MDHEN and CDR2 SYDVKM. Measured with immunoSEQ multiplex PCR; TCRdb has only the in-frame clones, and not every one. The repertoire consists of about 70,000 clones, with more than 80% occurring once and the leading ten covering 0.85% to 1.3%. J is TRBJ1-1 and V is TRBV28, with D unresolved. The sequencing used CD4+ or CD8+ T cells sorted from blood, collected in a trial of the OX40 agonist ivuxolimab. The source is an adult with an advanced solid tumor such as melanoma, head and neck, liver or kidney cancer. CDR3 DNA: TGTGCCAGCGACCGAATGAACACTGAAGCTTTCTTT. Protein: CASDRMNTEAFF. The full variable domain, in which reference TRBV28 and TRBJ1-1 provide the parts outside the CDR3, is DVKVTQSSRYLVKRTGEKVFLECVQDMDHENMFWYRQDPGLGLRLIYFSYDVKMKEKGDIPEGYSVSREKKERFSLILESASTNQTSMYLCASDRMNTEAFFGQGTRLTVV.